The sequence of this T cell receptor (beta chain) was determined in a study of T cell responses to AZD1222 COVID-19 vaccine. Regarding the study as a whole: The donors showed a predominance of white British ancestry and of females, with possible underestimation of clonal diversity. Scientists sampled the repertoires only once the peak T cell response had passed. With two AZD1222 doses given, Spike-specific TCR breadth and depth both rose.

Repertoires were generated with immunoSEQ multiplex PCR, while TCRdb's copy carries only in-frame clones and drops some. The data show 130,000 or so clones, roughly 90% seen once. CDR1 is SGHNT, CDR2 YYREEE, per germline (reference sequence). Trimming removed 4 bases from V and 5 bases from J, with 12 bases in between. This CDR3 contains 13 residues. A word on this clone: As yet, its antigen is unknown.

V usage is TRBV5-4 and J usage is TRBJ1-2, with D perhaps TRBD1 (5 bases). Sample: peripheral blood, taken on day 0 of AZD1222 vaccination. The sequence was obtained from an adult in good health. CDR3 sequence: CASSPPGQYGYTF. CDR3 bases: TGTGCCAGCAGCCCCCCAGGGCAGTATGGCTACACCTTC.